The clone carrying this T cell receptor (beta chain) came up once. Its antigen is currently unknown. This sample was included in a study of T cell responses to AZD1222 COVID-19 vaccine. Study outcomes and limitations: Regions 160-218 and 743-854 held dominance among vaccine-associated CD4 TCRs, which spanned spike. Repertoires in all cases were sampled only once the peak T cell response had passed. Clonal diversity may have been underestimated in mostly white British donors. The study identified only a handful of AZD1222 recipients as seropositive at baseline.

The CDR3 is 14 residues long. In germline, CDR1 is SGHDT, CDR2 YYEEEE. Trimming pared 0 bases from V and 7 bases from J, leaving 11 bases between. Sequencing used immunoSEQ multiplex PCR; TCRdb keeps in-frame clones, though not all of them. The table shows 200,000 to 250,000 clones, with roughly 94% occurring only once. The source was peripheral blood, collected 28 days after the second dose of the MenACWY control vaccine. This TCR was sampled from an adult who received the MenACWY meningococcal vaccine as a control. The J gene is TRBJ1-5, the V gene TRBV5-6; D gene ambiguous. The CDR3 region is CASSLAGEGQPQHF. The CDR3 DNA follows: TGTGCCAGCAGCTTGGCCGGGGAGGGCCAGCCCCAGCATTTT.